The rows below give T cell receptor beta chains drawn from one sample of a study of CD8 T cells in ankylosing spondylitis. TCRdb reprocessed the 5' RACE reads with MiXCR, giving one entry per CDR3 protein. The sample shows 200,000 to 300,000 distinct CDR3 sequences, 32% of them seen only once. Material for sequencing was blood, either unsorted or a sorted T cell fraction (not recorded which). Receptors were obtained from a male donor with ankylosing spondylitis or in good health (not recorded which). Both conserved end residues are part of each CDR3. The order of the fields is clone size, D gene, V gene, J gene, CDR3 DNA, CDR3 protein. D genes are given only for firm matches. Not every row has a clone size; where given, it reads once, few, many or a size class.

clone_size: -; d_call: -; v_call: TRBV6-1; j_call: TRBJ2-7; cdr3_nt: TGTGCCAGCAGTGCGCCTCAGGACCACGAGCAGTACTTC; cdr3_aa: CASSAPQDHEQYF
clone_size: few; d_call: TRBD1; v_call: TRBV29-1; j_call: TRBJ2-5; cdr3_nt: TGCAGCGTTGATTTCGACAGGGCTGGAGAGACCCAGTACTTC; cdr3_aa: CSVDFDRAGETQYF
clone_size: -; d_call: -; v_call: TRBV20-1; j_call: TRBJ2-7; cdr3_nt: TGCAGTGCTAGAAGGGCCTACGAGCAGTACTTC; cdr3_aa: CSARRAYEQYF
clone_size: few; d_call: -; v_call: TRBV6-4; j_call: TRBJ2-2; cdr3_nt: TGTGCCAGCAGTACGCGGCCAGCGAACACCGGGGAGCTGTTTTTT; cdr3_aa: CASSTRPANTGELFF
clone_size: few; d_call: -; v_call: TRBV10-3; j_call: TRBJ2-2; cdr3_nt: TGTGCCATCAGTCTCTCCCAGGGGAAGGGGACCGGGGAGCTGTTTTTT; cdr3_aa: CAISLSQGKGTGELFF
clone_size: -; d_call: -; v_call: TRBV7-9; j_call: TRBJ2-3; cdr3_nt: TGTGCCAGCAGCTTTGGGGGTAATATCGCGGCGGATACGCAGTATTTT; cdr3_aa: CASSFGGNIAADTQYF
clone_size: -; d_call: -; v_call: TRBV12-3/TRBV12-4; j_call: TRBJ2-5; cdr3_nt: TGTGCCAGCCGTAGGGAGGCCGGTGAGACCCAGTACTTC; cdr3_aa: CASRREAGETQYF
clone_size: -; d_call: -; v_call: TRBV11-2; j_call: TRBJ2-1; cdr3_nt: TGTGCCAGCACCCCGGACTGGAACAATGAGCAGTTCTTC; cdr3_aa: CASTPDWNNEQFF
clone_size: -; d_call: -; v_call: TRBV7-6; j_call: TRBJ2-7; cdr3_nt: TGTGCCAGCAGCTTACGCGCAGGTGAGGACGAGCAGTACTTC; cdr3_aa: CASSLRAGEDEQYF
clone_size: -; d_call: -; v_call: TRBV20-1; j_call: TRBJ1-2; cdr3_nt: TGCAGTGCTAGAGAGCAGGAAAATAGACTCTATGGCTACACCTTC; cdr3_aa: CSAREQENRLYGYTF
clone_size: -; d_call: -; v_call: TRBV20-1; j_call: TRBJ2-5; cdr3_nt: TGCAGTGCCTCCGGGACGGCCCCTGTAGCGGAGACCCAGTACTTC; cdr3_aa: CSASGTAPVAETQYF
clone_size: -; d_call: -; v_call: TRBV10-3; j_call: TRBJ2-4; cdr3_nt: TGTGCCGTCGAATCCCAGCAGCAGGGGTGCAGAGCCAAAAACATTCAGTACTTC; cdr3_aa: CAVESQQQGCRAKNIQYF
clone_size: few; d_call: -; v_call: TRBV12-3/TRBV12-4; j_call: TRBJ1-1; cdr3_nt: TGTGCCAGCAGTCCGGCCCCGAATTGGCCGAACACTGAAGCTTTCTTT; cdr3_aa: CASSPAPNWPNTEAFF
clone_size: many; d_call: TRBD1; v_call: TRBV6-5; j_call: TRBJ2-7; cdr3_nt: TGTGCCAGCAGTTACAGGGACAGTTTGTCCTACGAGCAGTACTTC; cdr3_aa: CASSYRDSLSYEQYF
clone_size: -; d_call: -; v_call: TRBV7-8; j_call: TRBJ1-1; cdr3_nt: TGTGCCAGCAGCTTAGCTCCAGGGTGGGGGAACACTGAAGCTTTCTTT; cdr3_aa: CASSLAPGWGNTEAFF
clone_size: few; d_call: TRBD1; v_call: TRBV20-1; j_call: TRBJ2-3; cdr3_nt: TGCAGTGCTGAGCCAAGGACAGGGGGAACAGATACGCAGTATTTT; cdr3_aa: CSAEPRTGGTDTQYF
clone_size: -; d_call: TRBD1; v_call: TRBV6-6; j_call: TRBJ2-7; cdr3_nt: TGTGCCAGCAGTACGACAGGGGGCGACGAGCAGTACTTC; cdr3_aa: CASSTTGGDEQYF
clone_size: once; d_call: -; v_call: TRBV7-9; j_call: TRBJ2-5; cdr3_nt: TGTGCCAGCAGCCCGCCCGGGCGGATGGAAGAGACCCAGTACTTC; cdr3_aa: CASSPPGRMEETQYF
clone_size: -; d_call: TRBD1; v_call: TRBV20-1; j_call: TRBJ2-7; cdr3_nt: TGCAGTGCTAGGGGGACAGGGGTTCCCGAGCAGTACTTC; cdr3_aa: CSARGTGVPEQYF
clone_size: -; d_call: -; v_call: TRBV7-7; j_call: TRBJ2-5; cdr3_nt: TGTGCTAGCAGCTCCCAGGGGGGAGGCGAGACCCAGTACTTC; cdr3_aa: CASSSQGGGETQYF
clone_size: few; d_call: -; v_call: TRBV12-3/TRBV12-4; j_call: TRBJ1-2; cdr3_nt: TGTGCCAGCAGCCTACCCCCCGGGGTCTTAAATGGCTACACCTTC; cdr3_aa: CASSLPPGVLNGYTF
clone_size: many; d_call: -; v_call: TRBV27; j_call: TRBJ2-7; cdr3_nt: TGTGCCAGCAGTTTCCAAGACGGCGAGCAGTACTTC; cdr3_aa: CASSFQDGEQYF
clone_size: -; d_call: -; v_call: TRBV6-5; j_call: TRBJ2-5; cdr3_nt: TGTGCCAGCAGTTACTCTGGGGACCAAGAGACCCAGTACTTC; cdr3_aa: CASSYSGDQETQYF
clone_size: few; d_call: TRBD2; v_call: TRBV20-1; j_call: TRBJ2-4; cdr3_nt: TGCAGTGCCGTAAGCGGGGGGGCGGGATACATTCAGTACTTC; cdr3_aa: CSAVSGGAGYIQYF